These 23 T cell receptor beta chains came from one sample sequenced in a study of blood T cell repertoires in COVID-19. The repertoire was sequenced with immunoSEQ multiplex PCR; TCRdb's copy has only in-frame clones and lacks some. The repertoire holds almost 400,000 clones, with around 87% as singletons. Source material: PBMCs or T cells enriched from blood (not recorded which). These receptors originate from a woman aged 30 to 39 with acute COVID-19.

The CDR3 region has the DNA TGCGCCAGCAGCTTCCTAGCGGGGGGGGCCCACAATGAGCAGTTCTTC. Translated: CASSFLAGGAHNEQFF. The chain has TRBV5-1 and TRBJ2-1; 12 bases line up with TRBD2. Germline-derived CDR1 and CDR2 are SGHRS and YFSETQ. The V gene end was trimmed by 2 bases and the J gene end by 5 bases; junction bases not matched to a gene: 5. The CDR3 is 16 residues long.

This clone was found a few times. This sequence joins TRBV7-2 and TRBJ2-7, with 11 bases lining up with TRBD2. The CDR3 spans 15 residues. V dropped 1 base and J dropped 6; count of bases not matched to a gene: 5. The germline V gene encodes CDR1 SGHTA and CDR2 FQGNSA. CDR3 residues: CASSLGPGLAGEQYF. The CDR3 bases are TGTGCCAGCAGCTTAGGGCCCGGACTAGCGGGCGAGCAGTACTTC.

This chain joins TRBV12-3 or TRBV12-4 and TRBJ1-1; perhaps TRBD1 as D (6 bases). The CDR3 covers 12 residues. V was cut by 5 bases and J by 8 bases, with 12 bases left in between. CDR3 nucleotide sequence: TGTGCCAGCAGTCTGGACAGTTACGAAGCTTTCTTT. Encoded protein: CASSLDSYEAFF.

The genes are TRBV9 and TRBJ1-1; D remains unclear. This CDR3 has 13 residues. Trimming pared 0 bases from V and 1 base from J, leaving 4 bases between. Germline values: CDR1 SGDLS, CDR2 YYNGEE. In nucleotides, the CDR3 is TGTGCCAGCAGCGTAGAGCAGAACACTGAAGCTTTCTTT. Translating it yields CASSVEQNTEAFF.

This chain connects TRBV24-1 to TRBJ1-4; 7 bases match TRBD1. CDR1 KGHDR and CDR2 SFDVKD come from the germline V gene. The CDR3 is made up of 16 amino acids. The J segment lost 4 bases and the V segment lost 3 bases, leaving 7 bases of the junction unmatched. The CDR3 protein is CATSDRTGDGNEKLFF. The CDR3 coding sequence is TGTGCCACCAGTGATCGTACAGGGGATGGTAATGAAAAACTGTTTTTT.

The chain is built from TRBV24-1 and TRBJ1-5, with a weak D call TRBD1 (5 bases). The length of the CDR3 is 14 residues. Between the trimmed V and J ends, which lost 4 bases and 0 bases, there was a span of 6 bases. CDR1 and CDR2 (germline): KGHDR, SFDVKD. The CDR3 is CATSDRVSNQPQHF. The CDR3 DNA reads TGTGCCACCAGTGACAGGGTTAGCAATCAGCCCCAGCATTTT.

A note on this clone: One end of the junction is discordant with germline, which a read error may explain. The gene calls are TRBV27 and TRBJ2-7; the D gene is possibly TRBD1 (6 bases). The germline CDR1 and CDR2 sequences are MNHEY and SMNVEV (reference sequence). This CDR3 is 13 amino acids long. As DNA, the CDR3 is TGTGCCGGCAGTCCCACGGAAGGGGGCGAGCAGTACTTC. This gives the protein CAGSPTEGGEQYF.

V and J are TRBV5-6 and TRBJ1-4; no firm D call. CDR3 length: 13 amino acids. The germline gives CDR1 SGHDT, CDR2 YYEEEE. Trimming pared 4 bases from V and 4 bases from J, leaving 8 bases between. The CDR3 is CASSETDNEKLFF. The CDR3 region has the DNA TGTGCCAGCAGCGAAACAGATAATGAAAAACTGTTTTTT.

J is TRBJ2-2 and V is TRBV27, with TRBD2 matching over 11 bases. This CDR3 region has 15 residues. Germline CDR1 MNHEY, CDR2 SMNVEV (reference sequence). V was clipped by 6 bases and J by 8 bases; unmatched bases: 8. The CDR3 reads CASRPDSGGVGELFF. The DNA of the CDR3 is TGTGCCAGCAGGCCCGATAGCGGGGGGGTGGGGGAGCTGTTTTTT.

The V call is TRBV27, the J call TRBJ1-2; possibly TRBD1 for D (5 bases). V gave up 2 bases and J gave up 2 bases, with 9 bases separating them. The CDR3 sequence is 14 residues long. Germline CDR1 MNHEY, CDR2 SMNVEV (reference sequence). The CDR3 nucleotides are TGTGCCAGCAGTTTACGGGGGTCCAACTATGGCTACACCTTC. Amino acid sequence: CASSLRGSNYGYTF.

Of note for this clone: A read error may explain this, as a much larger clone is one base away. This sequence joins TRBV6-5 and TRBJ1-5; 10 bases match TRBD1. CDR3 size: 14 residues. Germline loops: CDR1 MNHEY, CDR2 SVGAGI. Trimming took 6 bases from V and 4 from J; bases not matched to a gene: 3. CDR3 residues: CASSPGQGNQPQHF. CDR3 nucleotides: TGTGCCAGCAGCCCGGGACAGGGGAATCAGCCCCAGCATTTT.

The chain combines TRBV27 with TRBJ1-4; D is unclear. CDR3 length: 15 amino acids. The germline CDR1 and CDR2 sequences are MNHEY and SMNVEV (reference sequence). The V gene lost 5 bases and the J gene lost 10 bases, with 20 bases spanning the gap. As DNA, the CDR3 is TGTGCCAGCAGTCCCGACGGCCGCGGGGTCGTAAAACTGTTTTTT. Protein sequence: CASSPDGRGVVKLFF.

This clone was observed a single time. V usage is TRBV27 and J usage is TRBJ1-1; D uncertain. This CDR3 is 14 amino acids long. In germline, CDR1 is MNHEY, CDR2 SMNVEV (reference sequence). Trimming cost V 2 bases and J 1 base, with 8 bases left between them. The CDR3 DNA reads TGTGCCAGCAGTTTAGTCGGAGAGAACACTGAAGCTTTCTTT. Protein: CASSLVGENTEAFF.

This clone was seen a handful of times. The V call is TRBV2, the J call TRBJ1-3; 8 bases are a match to TRBD1. This CDR3 has 15 amino acids. Looked up from germline, CDR1 is SNHLY and CDR2 is FYNNEI. The J segment lost 2 bases and the V segment lost 6 bases, leaving 6 bases of the junction unmatched. CDR3 coding DNA: TGTGCCAGCAGGGCCGGGACAGGCGCTGGAAACACCATATATTTT. This gives the protein CASRAGTGAGNTIYF.

The chain carries TRBV27 and TRBJ1-5; 11 bases agree with TRBD1. Trimming removed 2 bases from V and 4 bases from J; junction bases left unmatched: 7. The length of the CDR3 is 17 residues. CDR1 MNHEY and CDR2 SMNVEV come from the germline V gene (reference sequence). The CDR3 bases are TGTGCCAGCAGTTTAACCGGGACAGGGGGATTGAATCAGCCCCAGCATTTT. Residues: CASSLTGTGGLNQPQHF.

This clone was seen once. This sample includes further DNA sequences coding for the same CDR3. The rearrangement links TRBV9 to TRBJ1-5; no firm D call. Germline CDR1 reads SGDLS; CDR2 reads YYNGEE. The CDR3 is 15 residues long. Trimming left V 1 base short and J 0 bases short, with 8 bases between. The CDR3 region has the DNA TGTGCCAGCAGCGTAAGCGGGTATAGCAATCAGCCCCAGCATTTT. The encoded protein is CASSVSGYSNQPQHF.

V is TRBV6-5 and J is TRBJ2-2, with TRBD2 identical over 8 bases. The CDR3 is 15 amino acids. Unmatched junction bases numbered 6, after V lost 7 bases and J lost 2 bases. CDR1 and CDR2 (germline): MNHEY, SVGAGI. CDR3 bases: TGTGCCAGCACGGGAGGGCAATTAAACACCGGGGAGCTGTTTTTT. Translating it yields CASTGGQLNTGELFF.

In its sample, this clone was seen a few times. This chain uses TRBV7-2 with TRBJ1-2, with 9 bases matching TRBD1. The CDR3 spans 14 residues. Per the germline V gene, CDR1 is SGHTA and CDR2 is FQGNSA. V was clipped by 4 bases and J by 6 bases; unmatched bases: 6. CDR3 bases: TGTGCCAGCAGCTGGGACAGGGCCTCTAATGGCTACACCTTC. Encoded protein: CASSWDRASNGYTF. The full variable domain, completed using reference TRBV7-2 and TRBJ1-2, is GAGVSQSPSNKVTEKGKDVELRCDPISGHTALYWYRQSLGQGLEFLIYFQGNSAPDKSGLPSDRFSAERTGGSVSTLTIQRTQQEDSAVYLCASSWDRASNGYTFGSGTRLTVV.

This chain joins TRBV28 and TRBJ1-2, with 7 bases aligning to TRBD1. Unmatched junction bases numbered 5, after V lost 3 bases and J lost 7 bases. Germline V lookup: CDR1 MDHEN, CDR2 SYDVKM. The CDR3 is made up of 13 amino acids. The CDR3 nucleotides are TGTGCCAGCAGTTTGTTCCAGGGGGGTGGCTACACCTTC. The encoded protein is CASSLFQGGGYTF.

This clone was picked up one time. This chain connects TRBV3-1 (or the pseudogene TRBV3-2) to TRBJ2-7, with TRBD2 matching 8 bases. This CDR3 has 15 residues. V lost 4 bases, J lost 6 bases, and 11 bases stayed unmatched. The germline V gene encodes CDR1 LGHDT and CDR2 YNNKEL (reference sequence). CDR3 protein: CASSLGTRGGVEQYF. The CDR3 DNA is TGTGCCAGCAGCCTCGGGACTAGAGGTGGCGTCGAGCAGTACTTC.

This sequence joins TRBV24-1 and TRBJ1-5; TRBD1 agrees at 9 bases. Germline V gene sequence: CDR1 KGHDR, CDR2 SFDVKD. After removal of 11 bases from V and 5 bases from J, the junction contained 9 bases not matched to a gene. The CDR3 is made up of 14 amino acids. CDR3 amino acids: CARRPGQGDQPQHF. In DNA form, the CDR3 reads TGTGCCAGACGCCCGGGACAGGGAGATCAGCCCCAGCATTTT.

The chain has TRBV12-3 or TRBV12-4 and TRBJ1-1; no clear D. Between the trimmed V and J ends, which lost 8 bases and 0 bases, there was a span of 10 bases. The CDR3 is 13 residues long. For the CDR3, the DNA is TGTGCCAGCCGTGCGCGGTTGAACACTGAAGCTTTCTTT. Translation gives CASRARLNTEAFF.

The gene calls are TRBV5-1 and TRBJ1-1, with 10 nucleotides matching TRBD1. This CDR3 spans 14 amino acids. Germline CDR1 is SGHRS and CDR2 is YFSETQ. With 4 bases clipped from V and 8 bases from J, the junction kept 8 bases outside the gene matches. The CDR3 DNA follows: TGCGCCAGCAGCCTGCGACAGGGGGCGGCCGAAGCTTTCTTT. This codes for CASSLRQGAAEAFF. Variable domain in full (rest from reference TRBV5-1 and TRBJ1-1): KAGVTQTPRYLIKTRGQQVTLSCSPISGHRSVSWYQQTPGQGLQFLFEYFSETQRNKGNFPGRFSGRQFSNSRSEMNVSTLELGDSALYLCASSLRQGAAEAFFGQGTRLTVV.